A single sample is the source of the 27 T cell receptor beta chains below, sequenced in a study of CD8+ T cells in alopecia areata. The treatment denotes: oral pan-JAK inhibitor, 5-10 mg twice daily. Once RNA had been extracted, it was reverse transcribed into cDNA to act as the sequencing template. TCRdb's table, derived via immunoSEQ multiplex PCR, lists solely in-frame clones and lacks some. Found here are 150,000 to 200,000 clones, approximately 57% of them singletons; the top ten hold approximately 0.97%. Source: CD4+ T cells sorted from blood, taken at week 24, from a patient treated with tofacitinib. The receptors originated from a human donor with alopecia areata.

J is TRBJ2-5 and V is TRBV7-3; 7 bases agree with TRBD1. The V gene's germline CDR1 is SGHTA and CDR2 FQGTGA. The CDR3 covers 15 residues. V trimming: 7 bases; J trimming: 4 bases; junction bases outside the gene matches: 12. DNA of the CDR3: TGTGCCAGCAAAAAGTCATCCGGGACAGCAGAGACCCAGTACTTC. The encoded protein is CASKKSSGTAETQYF.

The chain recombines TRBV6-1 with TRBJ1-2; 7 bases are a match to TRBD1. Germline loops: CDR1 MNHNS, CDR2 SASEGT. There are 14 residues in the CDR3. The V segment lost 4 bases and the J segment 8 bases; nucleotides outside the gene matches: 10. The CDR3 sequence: CASSGTGGPDGYTF. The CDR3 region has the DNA TGTGCCAGCAGTGGGACAGGTGGTCCAGACGGCTACACCTTC.

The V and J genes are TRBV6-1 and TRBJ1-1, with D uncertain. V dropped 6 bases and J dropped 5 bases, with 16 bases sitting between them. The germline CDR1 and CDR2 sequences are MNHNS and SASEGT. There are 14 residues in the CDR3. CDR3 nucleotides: TGTGCCAGCAGAGCCCGGGCTGTGGGGACTGAAGCTTTCTTT. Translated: CASRARAVGTEAFF.

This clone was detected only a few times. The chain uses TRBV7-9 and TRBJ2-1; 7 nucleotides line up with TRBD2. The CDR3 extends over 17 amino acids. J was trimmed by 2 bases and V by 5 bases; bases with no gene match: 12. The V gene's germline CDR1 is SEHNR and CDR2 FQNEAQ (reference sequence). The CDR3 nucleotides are TGTGCCAGCAGCCCAAGGGGTAGCGGGTGGCCCTACAATGAGCAGTTCTTC. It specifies CASSPRGSGWPYNEQFF.

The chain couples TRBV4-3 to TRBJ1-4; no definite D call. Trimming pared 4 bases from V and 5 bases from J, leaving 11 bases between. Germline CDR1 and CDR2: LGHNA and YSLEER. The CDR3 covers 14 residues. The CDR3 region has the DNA TGCGCCAGCAGCCCAAGTACAGCAAATGAAAAACTGTTTTTT. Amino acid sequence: CASSPSTANEKLFF.

The CDR3 sequence is CASSLSGGAINEQFF. The DNA of the CDR3 is TGTGCCAGCAGCCTAAGCGGGGGCGCGATAAATGAGCAGTTCTTC. The chain is built from TRBV7-2 and TRBJ2-1, with TRBD2 matching over 8 bases. The CDR3 spans 15 residues. CDR1 is SGHTA, CDR2 FQGNSA, per germline. V trimming: 5 bases; J trimming: 7 bases; junction bases outside the gene matches: 10.

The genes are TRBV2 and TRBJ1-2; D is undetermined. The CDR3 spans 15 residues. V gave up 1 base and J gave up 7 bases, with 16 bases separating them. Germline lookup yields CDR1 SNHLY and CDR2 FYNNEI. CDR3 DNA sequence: TGTGCCAGCAGTGAAGGGTCAACAGACAAGGCTGGCTACACCTTC. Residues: CASSEGSTDKAGYTF.

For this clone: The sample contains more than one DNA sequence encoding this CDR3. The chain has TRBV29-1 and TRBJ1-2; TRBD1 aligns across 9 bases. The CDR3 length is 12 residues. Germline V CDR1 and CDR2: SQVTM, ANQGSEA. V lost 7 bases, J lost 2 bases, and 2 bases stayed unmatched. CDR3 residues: CSGGQGNYGYTF. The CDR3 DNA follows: TGCAGCGGTGGACAGGGGAACTATGGCTACACCTTC.

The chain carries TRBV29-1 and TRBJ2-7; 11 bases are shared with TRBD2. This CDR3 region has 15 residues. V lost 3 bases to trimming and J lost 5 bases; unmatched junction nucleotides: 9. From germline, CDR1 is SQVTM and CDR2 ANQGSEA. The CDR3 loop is CSVDNPGLAGDEQYF. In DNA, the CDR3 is TGCAGCGTTGATAACCCTGGACTAGCGGGCGACGAGCAGTACTTC.

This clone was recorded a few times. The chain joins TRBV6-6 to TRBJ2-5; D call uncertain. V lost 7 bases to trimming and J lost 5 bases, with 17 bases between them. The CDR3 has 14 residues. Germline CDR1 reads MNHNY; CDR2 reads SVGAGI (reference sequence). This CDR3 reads CASTPRKDSETQYF. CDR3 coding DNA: TGTGCCAGCACCCCGAGGAAAGACTCGGAGACCCAGTACTTC.

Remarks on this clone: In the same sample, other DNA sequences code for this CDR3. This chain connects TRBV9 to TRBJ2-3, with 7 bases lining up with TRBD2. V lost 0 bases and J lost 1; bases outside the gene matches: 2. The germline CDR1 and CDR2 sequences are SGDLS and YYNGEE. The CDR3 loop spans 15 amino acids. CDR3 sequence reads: CASSVAGGGTDTQYF. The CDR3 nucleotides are TGTGCCAGCAGCGTAGCGGGGGGAGGCACAGATACGCAGTATTTT. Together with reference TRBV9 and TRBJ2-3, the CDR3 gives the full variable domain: DSGVTQTPKHLITATGQRVTLRCSPRSGDLSVYWYQQSLDQGLQFLIQYYNGEERAKGNILERFSAQQFPDLHSELNLSSLELGDSALYFCASSVAGGGTDTQYFGPGTRLTVL.

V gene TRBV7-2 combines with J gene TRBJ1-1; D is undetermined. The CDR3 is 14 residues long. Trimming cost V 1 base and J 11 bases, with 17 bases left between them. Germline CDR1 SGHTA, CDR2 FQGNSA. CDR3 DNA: TGTGCCAGCAGCTTAGAGTCCAGCGGTGGCCGGGCTTTCTTT. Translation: CASSLESSGGRAFF.

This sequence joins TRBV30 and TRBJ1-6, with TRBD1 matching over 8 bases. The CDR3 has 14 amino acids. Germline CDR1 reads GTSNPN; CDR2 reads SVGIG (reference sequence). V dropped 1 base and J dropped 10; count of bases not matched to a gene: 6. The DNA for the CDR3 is TGTGCCTGGAGTGATGGGACAGGAGACTCACCCCTCCACTTT. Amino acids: CAWSDGTGDSPLHF. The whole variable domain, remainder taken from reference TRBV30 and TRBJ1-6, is SQTIHQWPATLVQPVGSPLSLECTVEGTSNPNLYWYRQAAGRGLQLLFYSVGIGQISSEVPQNLSASRPQDRQFILSSKKLLLSDSGFYLCAWSDGTGDSPLHFGNGTRLTVT.

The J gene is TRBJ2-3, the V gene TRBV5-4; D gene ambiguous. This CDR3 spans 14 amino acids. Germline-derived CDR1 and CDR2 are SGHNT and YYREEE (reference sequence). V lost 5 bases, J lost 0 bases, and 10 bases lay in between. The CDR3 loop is CASRSSRSTDTQYF. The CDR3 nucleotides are TGTGCCAGCAGGTCAAGCCGAAGCACAGATACGCAGTATTTT.

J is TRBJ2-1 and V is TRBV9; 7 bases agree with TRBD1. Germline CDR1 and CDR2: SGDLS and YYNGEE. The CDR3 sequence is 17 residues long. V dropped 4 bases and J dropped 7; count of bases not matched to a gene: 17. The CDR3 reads CASSPGSGDRVSNEQFF. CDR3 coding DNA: TGTGCCAGCAGCCCAGGCAGTGGGGACAGAGTCTCGAATGAGCAGTTCTTC.

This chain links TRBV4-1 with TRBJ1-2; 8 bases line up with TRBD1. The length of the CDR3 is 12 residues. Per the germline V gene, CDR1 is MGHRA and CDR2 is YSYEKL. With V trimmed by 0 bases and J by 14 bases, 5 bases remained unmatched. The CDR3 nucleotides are TGCGCCAGCAGCCAAGAGGCAGGGACAGGAACCTTC. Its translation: CASSQEAGTGTF.

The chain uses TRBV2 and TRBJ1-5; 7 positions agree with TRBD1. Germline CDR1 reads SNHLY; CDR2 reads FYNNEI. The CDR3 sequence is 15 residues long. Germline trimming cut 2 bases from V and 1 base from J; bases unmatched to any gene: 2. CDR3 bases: TGTGCCAGCAGTGAAATGGGACAGAGCAATCAGCCCCAGCATTTT. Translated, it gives CASSEMGQSNQPQHF.

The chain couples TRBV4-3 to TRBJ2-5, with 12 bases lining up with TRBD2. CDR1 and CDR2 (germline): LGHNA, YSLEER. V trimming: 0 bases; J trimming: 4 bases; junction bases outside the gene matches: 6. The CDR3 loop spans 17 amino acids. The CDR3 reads CASSQDQSSGGGETQYF. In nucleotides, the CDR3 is TGCGCCAGCAGCCAAGATCAGTCTAGCGGGGGGGGAGAGACCCAGTACTTC.

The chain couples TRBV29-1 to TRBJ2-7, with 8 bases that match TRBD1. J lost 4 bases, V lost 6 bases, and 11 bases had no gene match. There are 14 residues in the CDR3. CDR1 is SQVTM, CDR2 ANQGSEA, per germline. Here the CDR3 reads CSVAYQGARYEQYF. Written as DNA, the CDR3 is TGCAGCGTAGCTTATCAGGGGGCGCGGTACGAGCAGTACTTC.

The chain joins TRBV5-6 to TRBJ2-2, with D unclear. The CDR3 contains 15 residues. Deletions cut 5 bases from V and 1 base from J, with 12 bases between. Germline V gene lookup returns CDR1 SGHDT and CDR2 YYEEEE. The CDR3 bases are TGTGCCAGCAGGCCTCCGGGCCTGAACACCGGGGAGCTGTTTTTT. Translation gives CASRPPGLNTGELFF.

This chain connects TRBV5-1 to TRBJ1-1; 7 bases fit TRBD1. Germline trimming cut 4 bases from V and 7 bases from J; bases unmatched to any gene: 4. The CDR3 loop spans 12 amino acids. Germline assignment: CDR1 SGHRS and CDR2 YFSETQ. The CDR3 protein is CASSAGDSEAFF. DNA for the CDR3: TGCGCCAGCAGCGCCGGGGACAGTGAAGCTTTCTTT.

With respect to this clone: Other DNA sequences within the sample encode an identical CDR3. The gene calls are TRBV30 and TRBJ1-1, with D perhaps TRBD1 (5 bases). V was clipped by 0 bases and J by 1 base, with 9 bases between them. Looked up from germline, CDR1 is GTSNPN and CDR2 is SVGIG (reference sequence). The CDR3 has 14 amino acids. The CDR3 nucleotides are TGTGCCTGGAGTGTACTTGGGGGGAACACTGAAGCTTTCTTT. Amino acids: CAWSVLGGNTEAFF.

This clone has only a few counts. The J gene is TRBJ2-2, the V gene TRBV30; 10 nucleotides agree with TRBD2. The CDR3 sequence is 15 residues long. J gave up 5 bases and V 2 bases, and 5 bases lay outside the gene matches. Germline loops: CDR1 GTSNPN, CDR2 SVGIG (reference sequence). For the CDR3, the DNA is TGTGCCTGGAGTAAACTAGCGGGGAGTACCGGGGAGCTGTTTTTT. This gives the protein CAWSKLAGSTGELFF. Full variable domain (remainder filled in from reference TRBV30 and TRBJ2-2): SQTIHQWPATLVQPVGSPLSLECTVEGTSNPNLYWYRQAAGRGLQLLFYSVGIGQISSEVPQNLSASRPQDRQFILSSKKLLLSDSGFYLCAWSKLAGSTGELFFGEGSRLTVL.

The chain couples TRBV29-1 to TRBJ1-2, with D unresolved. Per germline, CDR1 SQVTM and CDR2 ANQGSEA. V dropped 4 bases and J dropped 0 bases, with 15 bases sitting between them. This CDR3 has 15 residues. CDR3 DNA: TGCAGCGTTGTAGGCCTACCGCAAGCTAACTATGGCTACACCTTC. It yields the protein CSVVGLPQANYGYTF.

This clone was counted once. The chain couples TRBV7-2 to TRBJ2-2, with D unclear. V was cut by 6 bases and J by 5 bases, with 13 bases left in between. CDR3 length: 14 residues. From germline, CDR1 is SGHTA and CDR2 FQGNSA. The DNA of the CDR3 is TGTGCCAGCAGACTCGCCATTTTTACCGGGGAGCTGTTTTTT. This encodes CASRLAIFTGELFF.

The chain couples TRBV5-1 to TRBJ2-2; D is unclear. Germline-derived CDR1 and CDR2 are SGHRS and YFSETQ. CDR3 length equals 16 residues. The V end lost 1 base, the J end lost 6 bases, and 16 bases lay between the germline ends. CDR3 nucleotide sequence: TGCGCCAGCAGCTTGCTTTCGCCGAGACGTTCCGGGGAGCTGTTTTTT. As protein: CASSLLSPRRSGELFF.

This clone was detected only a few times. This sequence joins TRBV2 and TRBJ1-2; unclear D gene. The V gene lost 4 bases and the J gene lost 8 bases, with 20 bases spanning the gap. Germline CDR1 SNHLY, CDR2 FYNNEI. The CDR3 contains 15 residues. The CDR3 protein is CASSGTRRGGYGYTF. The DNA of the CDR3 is TGTGCCAGCAGTGGGACCCGGCGGGGAGGGTACGGCTACACCTTC.